Below are 17 T cell receptor beta chains sequenced from a single sample in a study of cytotoxic CD8 clonotypes in ibrutinib-treated CLL. TCRdb's copy holds only in-frame clones and misses some; the assay was immunoSEQ multiplex PCR. Of some 200,000 clones in the sample, just over 70% are singletons; the top ten hold about 6.4%. The source was PBMCs, collected after 12 months of ibrutinib treatment. All receptors come from a human donor with chronic lymphocytic leukemia.

The chain combines TRBV5-1 with TRBJ2-7; the D is unclear. The CDR3 has 15 amino acids. V was shortened by 0 bases and J by 3 bases, with 13 bases between the two germline ends. Germline V gene data show CDR1 as SGHRS and CDR2 as YFSETQ. CDR3: CASSLVPLESYEQYF. In nucleotides, the CDR3 is TGCGCCAGCAGCTTGGTACCTCTGGAGAGCTACGAGCAGTACTTC.

This chain uses TRBV5-4 with TRBJ2-7; 8 nucleotides line up with TRBD2. The CDR3 is made up of 14 amino acids. Germline V CDR1 and CDR2: SGHNT, YYREEE (reference sequence). The V segment lost 4 bases and the J segment 3 bases; nucleotides outside the gene matches: 6. CDR3 region: CASSGVTSGYEQYF. Here the CDR3 DNA reads TGTGCCAGCAGCGGGGTAACTAGCGGCTACGAGCAGTACTTC.

This clone was detected once. CDR3 residues: CASSEETGYTEAFF. The CDR3 bases are TGTGCCAGCAGTGAAGAAACAGGGTACACTGAAGCTTTCTTT. The chain has TRBV25-1 and TRBJ1-1; weak D call: TRBD1 (6 bases). The CDR3 is made up of 14 amino acids. Germline lookup yields CDR1 MGHDK and CDR2 SYGVNS. The ends were cut back, 2 bases at V and 3 bases at J, with 10 bases in the middle.

This clone has a single count. The gene calls are TRBV5-1 and TRBJ2-3, with D possibly matching TRBD2 (6 bases). The germline gives CDR1 SGHRS, CDR2 YFSETQ. The V end was cut by 4 bases, the J end by 4 bases, with 22 bases between. The CDR3 extends over 17 amino acids. This CDR3 is CASSMAPREGRSDTQYF. The CDR3 region has the DNA TGCGCCAGCAGCATGGCCCCTCGTGAAGGGAGGTCAGATACGCAGTATTTT.

The chain has TRBV2 and TRBJ1-4; D remains ambiguous. V was cut by 7 bases and J by 6 bases, with 12 bases left in between. The CDR3 has 13 amino acids. The germline CDR1 and CDR2 sequences are SNHLY and FYNNEI. This chain's CDR3 is CASTSRIYEKLFF. DNA of the CDR3: TGTGCCAGCACCTCAAGGATTTATGAAAAACTGTTTTTT.

The chain joins TRBV6-5 to TRBJ2-7; 9 nucleotides match TRBD2. This CDR3 comprises 12 residues. Trimming cost V 7 bases and J 6 bases; bases outside gene matches: 4. The germline V gene encodes CDR1 MNHEY and CDR2 SVGAGI. CDR3 region: CASIGTSSEQYF. CDR3 DNA sequence: TGTGCCAGCATTGGGACTAGCTCCGAGCAGTACTTC.

Points on this clone: In the same sample, other DNA sequences code for this CDR3. The chain joins TRBV5-4 to TRBJ1-3, with D uncertain. V was shortened by 0 bases and J by 4 bases, with 2 bases between the two germline ends. The CDR3 covers 12 residues. Germline loops: CDR1 SGHNT, CDR2 YYREEE (reference sequence). DNA for the CDR3: TGTGCCAGCAGCTTGGGCGGAAACACCATATATTTT. The encoded protein is CASSLGGNTIYF.

V is TRBV13 and J is TRBJ1-6; D ambiguous. The CDR3 runs to 14 residues. Germline V gene sequence: CDR1 PRHDT, CDR2 FYEKMQ (reference sequence). V lost 1 base to trimming and J lost 11 bases, with 12 bases between them. CDR3 nucleotide sequence: TGTGCCAGCAGCTTAGTAGGTCCGGATCCACCCCTCCACTTT. The encoded protein is CASSLVGPDPPLHF.

This clone was picked up one time. The chain employs TRBV25-1 and TRBJ2-5; D may match TRBD1 or TRBD2 (7 bases each). This CDR3 has 16 amino acids. Trimming removed 1 base at V and 2 bases at J, with 14 bases between. CDR1 is MGHDK and CDR2 is SYGVNS in the germline V gene. The CDR3 region has the DNA TGTGCCAGCAGTGAATGGGGGAGGGGGCCTCAAGAGACCCAGTACTTC. It codes for CASSEWGRGPQETQYF.

The chain employs TRBV4-2 and TRBJ2-6; D gene unclear. V gave up 0 bases and J gave up 0 bases, with 18 bases separating them. CDR3 length: 20 amino acids. CDR1 and CDR2 (germline): LGHNA, YNFKEQ. The CDR3 sequence: CASSQDGVGVGNSGANVLTF. DNA for the CDR3: TGTGCCAGCAGCCAAGATGGGGTTGGGGTTGGAAACTCTGGGGCCAACGTCCTGACTTTC.

The chain has TRBV13 and TRBJ2-7; a possible D gene is TRBD1 (5 bases). Deletions cut 5 bases from V and 0 bases from J, with 14 bases between. CDR3 length: 15 residues. Germline V CDR1 and CDR2: PRHDT, FYEKMQ (reference sequence). The DNA of the CDR3 is TGTGCCAGCAGCCGGAAACAGGTCCTCTCCTACGAGCAGTACTTC. Protein sequence: CASSRKQVLSYEQYF.

The CDR3, as DNA: TGTGCCAGCAGGGGGAAAAGCTCCTACGAGCAGTACTTC. This translates into CASRGKSSYEQYF. The genes are TRBV2 and TRBJ2-7; D is ambiguous. Germline CDR1 and CDR2: SNHLY and FYNNEI. V was clipped by 6 bases and J by 0 bases, with 9 bases between them. CDR3 size: 13 residues.

The rearrangement joins TRBV6-5 to TRBJ2-6; D remains unclear. The V gene's germline CDR1 is MNHEY and CDR2 SVGAGI. The ends were cut back, 9 bases at V and 3 bases at J, with 12 bases in the middle. The CDR3 loop spans 14 amino acids. DNA of the CDR3: TGTGCCAGTCAGGACGGTGGTGGGGCCAACGTCCTGACTTTC. Translating it yields CASQDGGGANVLTF.

The chain carries TRBV4-3 and TRBJ1-1; TRBD1 might be the D (5 bases). The CDR3 is 15 residues long. Trimming took 0 bases from V and 1 from J, leaving 9 bases between them. Germline V gene sequence: CDR1 LGHNA, CDR2 YSLEER. CDR3 sequence reads: CASSQDIGGNTEAFF. The CDR3 region has the DNA TGCGCCAGCAGCCAAGATATTGGGGGGAACACTGAAGCTTTCTTT.

This clone has just a few counts. The chain carries TRBV9 and TRBJ1-2; 7 bases are a match to TRBD1. The CDR3 is 15 amino acids. V shed 3 bases and J 3 bases; nucleotides not matched to a gene: 8. CDR1 and CDR2 (germline): SGDLS, YYNGEE. CDR3 amino acids: CASSAEDRDHYGYTF. CDR3 sequence (DNA): TGTGCCAGCAGCGCAGAAGACAGGGATCACTATGGCTACACCTTC.

This chain connects TRBV5-6 to TRBJ1-1; D unresolved. The V gene's germline CDR1 is SGHDT and CDR2 YYEEEE. The CDR3 runs to 13 residues. The V and J ends lost 2 bases and 7 bases respectively, with 12 bases between them. CDR3 nucleotide sequence: TGTGCCAGCAGCTTCGGGCAGCTCGGTGAAGCTTTCTTT. Residues: CASSFGQLGEAFF.

The rearrangement uses TRBV13 and TRBJ2-7; tentatively, D is TRBD1 (5 bases). Trimming removed 3 bases from V and 6 bases from J, with 15 bases in between. In germline, CDR1 is PRHDT, CDR2 FYEKMQ (reference sequence). This CDR3 spans 14 amino acids. The CDR3 loop is CASSLPTAPGEQYF. The DNA for the CDR3 is TGTGCCAGCAGCTTGCCGACAGCCCCGGGCGAGCAGTACTTC.